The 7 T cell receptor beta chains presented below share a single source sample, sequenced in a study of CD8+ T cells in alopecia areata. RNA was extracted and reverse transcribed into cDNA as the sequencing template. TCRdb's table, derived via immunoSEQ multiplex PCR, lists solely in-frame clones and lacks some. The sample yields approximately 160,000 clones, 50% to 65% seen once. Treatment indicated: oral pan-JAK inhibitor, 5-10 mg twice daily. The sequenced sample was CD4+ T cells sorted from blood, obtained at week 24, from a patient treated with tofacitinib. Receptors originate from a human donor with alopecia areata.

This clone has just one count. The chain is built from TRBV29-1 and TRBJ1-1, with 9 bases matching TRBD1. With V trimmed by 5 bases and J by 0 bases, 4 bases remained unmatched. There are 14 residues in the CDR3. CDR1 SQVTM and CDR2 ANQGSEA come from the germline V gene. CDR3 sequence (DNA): TGCAGCGTTACGGACAGGGGAATGAACACTGAAGCTTTCTTT. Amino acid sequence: CSVTDRGMNTEAFF.

CDR3 sequence reads: CASSVKGRGPLGNTEAFF. The CDR3 coding sequence is TGTGCCAGCAGCGTTAAGGGCAGGGGGCCACTCGGGAACACTGAAGCTTTCTTT. The chain combines TRBV11-2 with TRBJ1-1; TRBD1 matches at 8 bases. CDR3 size: 18 residues. V was pared by 5 bases and J by 1 base, with 15 bases of the junction left unmatched. CDR1 is SGHAT and CDR2 is FQNNGV in the germline V gene.

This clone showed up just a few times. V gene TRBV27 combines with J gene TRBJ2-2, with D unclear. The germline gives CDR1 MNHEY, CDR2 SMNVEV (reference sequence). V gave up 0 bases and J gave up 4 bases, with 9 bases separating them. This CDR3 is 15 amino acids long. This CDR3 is CASSLSETITGELFF. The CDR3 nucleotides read TGTGCCAGCAGTTTATCGGAGACAATCACCGGGGAGCTGTTTTTT.

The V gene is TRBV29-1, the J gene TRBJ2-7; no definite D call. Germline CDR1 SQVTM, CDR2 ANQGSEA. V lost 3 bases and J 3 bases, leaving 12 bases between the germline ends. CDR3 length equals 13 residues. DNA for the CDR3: TGCAGCGTTGAGGGCTCCAAGAACTACGAGCAGTACTTC. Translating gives CSVEGSKNYEQYF.

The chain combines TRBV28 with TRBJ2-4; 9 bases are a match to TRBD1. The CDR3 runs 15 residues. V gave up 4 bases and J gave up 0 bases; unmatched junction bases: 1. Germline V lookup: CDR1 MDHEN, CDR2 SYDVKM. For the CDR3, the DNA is TGTGCCAGCAGTTACAGGGGGCTAGCCAAAAACATTCAGTACTTC. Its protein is CASSYRGLAKNIQYF.

The DNA of the CDR3 is TGTGCCAGCAGTTCCACAGTGGCTGAAGCTTTCTTT. It encodes CASSSTVAEAFF. The rearrangement joins TRBV5-6 to TRBJ1-1, with unresolved D. The CDR3 has 12 residues. Germline V gene lookup returns CDR1 SGHDT and CDR2 YYEEEE. The V end was cut by 5 bases, the J end by 6 bases, with 11 bases between. Supplemented by reference TRBV5-6 and TRBJ1-1, the full variable domain reads DAGVTQSPTHLIKTRGQQVTLRCSPKSGHDTVSWYQQALGQGPQFIFQYYEEEERQRGNFPDRFSGHQFPNYSSELNVNALLLGDSALYLCASSSTVAEAFFGQGTRLTVV.

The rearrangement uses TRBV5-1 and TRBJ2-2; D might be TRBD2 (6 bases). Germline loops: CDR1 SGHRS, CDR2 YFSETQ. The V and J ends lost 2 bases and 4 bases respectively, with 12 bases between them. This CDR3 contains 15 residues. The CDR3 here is CASSFPRGSTGELFF. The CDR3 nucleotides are TGCGCCAGCAGCTTCCCCCGGGGGAGCACCGGGGAGCTGTTTTTT.